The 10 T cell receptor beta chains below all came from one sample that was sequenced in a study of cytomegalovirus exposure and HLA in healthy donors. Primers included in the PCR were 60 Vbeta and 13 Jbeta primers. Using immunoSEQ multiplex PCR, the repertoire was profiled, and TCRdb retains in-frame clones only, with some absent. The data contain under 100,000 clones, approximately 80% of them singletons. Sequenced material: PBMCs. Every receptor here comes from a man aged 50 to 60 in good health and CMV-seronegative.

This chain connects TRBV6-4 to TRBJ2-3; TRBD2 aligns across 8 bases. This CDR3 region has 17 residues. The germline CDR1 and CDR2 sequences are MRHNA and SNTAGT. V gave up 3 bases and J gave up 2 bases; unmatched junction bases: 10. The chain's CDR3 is CASSETGLAINTDTQYF. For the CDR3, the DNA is TGTGCCAGCAGTGAAACCGGACTAGCAATAAACACAGATACGCAGTATTTT.

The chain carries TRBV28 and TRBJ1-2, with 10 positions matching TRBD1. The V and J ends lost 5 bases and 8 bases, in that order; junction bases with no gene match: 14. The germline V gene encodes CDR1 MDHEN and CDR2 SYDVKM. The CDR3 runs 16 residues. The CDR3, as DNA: TGTGCCAGCAGTAGTTTACGTGGGACAGGGGATAAGGGCTACACCTTC. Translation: CASSSLRGTGDKGYTF.

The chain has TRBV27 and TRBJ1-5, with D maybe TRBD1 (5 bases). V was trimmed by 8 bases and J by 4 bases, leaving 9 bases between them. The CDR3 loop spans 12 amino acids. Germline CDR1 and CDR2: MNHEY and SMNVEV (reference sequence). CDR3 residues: CASWTSNQPQHF. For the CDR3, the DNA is TGTGCCAGCTGGACATCTAATCAGCCCCAGCATTTT.

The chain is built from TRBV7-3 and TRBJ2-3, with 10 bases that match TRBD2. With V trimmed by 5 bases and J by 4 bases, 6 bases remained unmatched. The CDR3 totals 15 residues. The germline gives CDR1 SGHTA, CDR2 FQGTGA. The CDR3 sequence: CASSLSGGAPDTQYF. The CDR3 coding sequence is TGTGCCAGCAGCCTAAGCGGGGGGGCTCCAGATACGCAGTATTTT. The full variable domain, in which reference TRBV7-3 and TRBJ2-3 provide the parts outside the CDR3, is GAGVSQTPSNKVTEKGKYVELRCDPISGHTALYWYRQSLGQGPEFLIYFQGTGAADDSGLPNDRFFAVRPEGSVSTLKIQRTERGDSAVYLCASSLSGGAPDTQYFGPGTRLTVL.

CDR3 coding DNA: TGCGCCAGCAGCCAAGTGCCAGGGGGAATTCGAATACGGCAGCCCCAGCATTTT. It codes for CASSQVPGGIRIRQPQHF. The chain employs TRBV4-1 and TRBJ1-5, with TRBD1 matching 7 bases. Germline V gene data show CDR1 as MGHRA and CDR2 as YSYEKL. V was clipped by 1 base and J by 7 bases; unmatched bases: 16. The CDR3 sequence is 18 residues long.

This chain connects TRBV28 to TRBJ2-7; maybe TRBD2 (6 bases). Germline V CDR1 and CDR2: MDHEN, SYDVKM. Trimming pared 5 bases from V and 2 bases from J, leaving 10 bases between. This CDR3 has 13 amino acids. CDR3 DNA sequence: TGTGCCAGCAGTACCGGGGGAACCTACGAGCAGTACTTC. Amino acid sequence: CASSTGGTYEQYF.

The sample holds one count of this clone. CDR3 sequence: CASRPRGRTGGVWGETQYF. As DNA, the CDR3 is TGCGCCAGCAGGCCCCGAGGAAGGACAGGGGGCGTATGGGGAGAGACCCAGTACTTC. This sequence joins TRBV10-2 and TRBJ2-5; 11 bases are shared with TRBD1. Trimming removed 6 bases from V and 4 bases from J; junction bases left unmatched: 19. The CDR3 length is 19 residues. Germline V gene data show CDR1 as WSHSY and CDR2 as SAAADI.

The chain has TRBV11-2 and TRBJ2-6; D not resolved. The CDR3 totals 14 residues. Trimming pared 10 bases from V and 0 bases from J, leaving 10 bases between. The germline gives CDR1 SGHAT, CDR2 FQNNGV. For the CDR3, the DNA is TGTGCCATCAAAGAGAGCTCTGGGGCCAACGTCCTGACTTTC. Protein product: CAIKESSGANVLTF.

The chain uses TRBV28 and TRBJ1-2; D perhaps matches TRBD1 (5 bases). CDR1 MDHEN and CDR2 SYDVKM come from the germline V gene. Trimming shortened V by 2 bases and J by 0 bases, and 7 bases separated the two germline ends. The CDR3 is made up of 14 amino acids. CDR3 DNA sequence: TGTGCCAGCAGTTTAGAACAGGCTAACTATGGCTACACCTTC. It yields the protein CASSLEQANYGYTF.

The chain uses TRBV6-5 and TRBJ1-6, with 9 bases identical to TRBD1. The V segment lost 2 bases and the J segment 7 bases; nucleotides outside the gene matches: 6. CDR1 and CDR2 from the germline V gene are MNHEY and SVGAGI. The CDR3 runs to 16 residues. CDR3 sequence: CASSYKQGAGNSPLHF. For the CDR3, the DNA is TGTGCCAGCAGTTACAAACAGGGGGCAGGGAATTCACCCCTCCACTTT.